What follows is one T cell receptor (beta chain) and its context. Its target is not known. This specimen comes from a study of cytomegalovirus exposure and HLA in healthy donors. General study findings and limits: In a later analysis, CMV-associated beta chains were mostly HLA-associated, it appeared.

60 Vbeta and 13 Jbeta primers were used in PCR. Method: immunoSEQ multiplex PCR; TCRdb's copy keeps in-frame clones and lacks some. The sample contains more than 150,000 clones, 75% to 85% of which appear only once. Trimming cost V 0 bases and J 3 bases, with 11 bases left between them. Per germline, CDR1 SGHDT and CDR2 YYEEEE. This CDR3 spans 15 amino acids. This chain connects TRBV5-6 to TRBJ2-3, with D tentatively TRBD1 (6 bases). The sequenced sample was PBMCs. The sequence was collected from a man younger than 35 in good health and CMV-seronegative. CDR3 sequence (DNA): TGTGCCAGCAGCTTGGTCAGGGGCCCGACAGATACGCAGTATTTT. Its translation: CASSLVRGPTDTQYF.